The present T cell receptor (beta chain) was sequenced within a study of post-analysis software for immune sequencing data. Looking at the study overall: Disease courses included relapsing-remitting, secondary progressive and progressive-relapsing multiple sclerosis.

There are 14 residues in the CDR3. Trimming took 4 bases from V and 2 from J, leaving 11 bases between them. CDR1 and CDR2 (germline): SGHDN, FVKESK. General study points: Batch-mates among the samples co-clustered strongly by F measure. Among 5 or 6 TRBV segments more frequent in patients than controls were TRBV5-6, TRBV5-1 and TRBV20-1. Those with multiple sclerosis, the patient group, showed significantly lower normalized Chao1 diversity than controls.

cDNA libraries of TCR beta carried unique molecular identifiers. TCRdb fed the PCR reads into MiXCR, producing one record per CDR3 protein. The repertoire holds 650,000 to 900,000 distinct CDR3 sequences, with about half as singletons. On this clonotype itself: Its matching antigen is unknown.

This chain uses TRBV14 with TRBJ1-2; the D is unclear. Sequenced input: blood. This clonotype was obtained from a girl aged 10 to 17 with multiple sclerosis. CDR3 in DNA: TGTGCCAGCAGCCGCAGTTCGGGAAACTATGGCTACACCTTC. Amino acids: CASSRSSGNYGYTF.